This entry is about one TCR beta chain. The PCR ran on 60 Vbeta and 13 Jbeta primers. Only in-frame clones appear in the TCRdb table, and some are missing; sequencing was by immunoSEQ multiplex PCR. The sample has about 160,000 clones; the top ten hold 1% to 1.5%. The data derive from a study of cytomegalovirus exposure and HLA in healthy donors. Turning to the study itself: Ancestry clustering placed 70% to 90% of roughly 400 genotyped donors in the Caucasian-associated cluster.

This receptor was identified in a woman aged 55-70 years in good health and CMV-seronegative. The sequenced sample consisted of PBMCs.

The CDR3 here is CASSAGGNQPQHF. DNA of the CDR3: TGTGCCAGCAGCGCGGGAGGGAATCAGCCCCAGCATTTT. The rearrangement links TRBV11-2 to TRBJ1-5; unclear D gene. The CDR3 totals 13 residues. Trimming removed 5 bases at V and 4 bases at J, with 9 bases between. The germline CDR1 and CDR2 sequences are SGHAT and FQNNGV.